Sequencing of this T cell receptor (beta chain) was carried out in a study of early stage breast cancer tumors. Study overall: About 80% of the 16 invasive tumors were ER+, PR+ and HER2-.

There are 13 residues in the CDR3. Trimming stripped 0 bases from V and 3 bases from J, with 6 bases between. Per the germline V gene, CDR1 is SGDLS and CDR2 is YYNGEE. Measured with immunoSEQ multiplex PCR; TCRdb has only the in-frame clones, and not every one. This sample yields about 28,000 clones, of which approximately 80% are seen a single time; 12% belongs to the top ten. This clone has only a few counts. The V call is TRBV9, the J call TRBJ1-1; perhaps TRBD1 as D (5 bases). Sequencing was performed on blood. The receptor's source is a person in their sixties or seventies with breast cancer. The CDR3, as DNA: TGTGCCAGCAGCGTAGCAGGGCACACTGAAGCTTTCTTT. As protein: CASSVAGHTEAFF.